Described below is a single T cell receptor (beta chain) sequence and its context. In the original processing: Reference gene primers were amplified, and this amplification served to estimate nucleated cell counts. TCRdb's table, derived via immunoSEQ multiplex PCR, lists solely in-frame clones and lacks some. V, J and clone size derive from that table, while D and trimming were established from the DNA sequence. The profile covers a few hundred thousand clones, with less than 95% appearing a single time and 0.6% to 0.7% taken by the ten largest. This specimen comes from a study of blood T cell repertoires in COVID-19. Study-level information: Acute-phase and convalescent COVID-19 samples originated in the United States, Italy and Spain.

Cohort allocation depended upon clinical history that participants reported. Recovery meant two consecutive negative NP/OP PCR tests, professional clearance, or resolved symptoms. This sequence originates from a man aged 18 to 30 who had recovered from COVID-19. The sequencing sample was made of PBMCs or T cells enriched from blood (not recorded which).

The CDR3: CASSLSGGFGNEQFF. Written as DNA, the CDR3 is TGCGCCAGCAGCCTGTCAGGGGGATTTGGAAATGAGCAGTTCTTC. This sequence joins TRBV5-1 and TRBJ2-1; TRBD1 aligns across 7 bases. The CDR3 runs 15 residues. Germline-derived CDR1 and CDR2 are SGHRS and YFSETQ. With V trimmed by 4 bases and J by 7 bases, 11 bases remained unmatched.